One TCR beta chain is described in this entry. The sample originates from a study of patients and donors after allogeneic stem cell transplantation. The CDR3 runs 15 residues. Germline V CDR1 and CDR2: SEHNR, FQNEAQ (reference sequence). V gave up 5 bases and J gave up 5 bases, with 15 bases separating them. MiXCR was run by TCRdb on the RT-PCR reads, yielding one entry per CDR3 protein. The table shows approximately 200,000 distinct CDR3 sequences, with about 37% occurring only once. The TCR originated in a human donor who was either an allogeneic HSCT recipient or a stem cell or donor lymphocyte infusion donor (not recorded which). It is not recorded whose cells these are; they may come from a transplant donor. The sample was blood, either unsorted or a sorted T cell fraction (not recorded which). The chain joins TRBV7-9 to TRBJ2-2; D not resolved. The CDR3 coding sequence is TGTGCCAGCAGCCCTAGTGGAGTTCCGACCGGGGAGCTGTTTTTT. Translating it yields CASSPSGVPTGELFF.